The present TCR beta chain was sequenced within a study of blood T cell repertoires in COVID-19. Study-level information: Samples taken during acute and convalescent COVID-19 were collected in the United States, Italy and Spain.

This CDR3 spans 14 amino acids. From germline, CDR1 is LGHDT and CDR2 YNNKEL (reference sequence). V shed 1 base and J shed 9 bases, with 13 bases lying between them. Some clones are missing from TCRdb's copy, which holds only in-frame ones; the method was immunoSEQ multiplex PCR. The sample lists 150,000 to 160,000 clones; approximately 90% were seen once. The V and J genes are TRBV3-1 (or the pseudogene TRBV3-2) and TRBJ2-1; tentative D call: TRBD2 (6 bases). The clonotype was recovered from a woman between 40 and 55 years old with acute or convalescent COVID-19. Sequencing input: peripheral blood. The CDR3 DNA sequence: TGTGCCAGCAGCCAAGGGATCCAGGGAGGTGAGCAGTTCTTC. Its translation: CASSQGIQGGEQFF.